This TCR beta chain was found in a study of T cell responses to AZD1222 COVID-19 vaccine (dated by TCRdb to the early 2020s). With regard to the full study: AZD1222 recipients with second doses at about 4 weeks or about 12 weeks were pooled, because spike-specific TCR depth and breadth did not differ between schedules. A total of around 240 trial participants underwent TCR sequencing, of whom 200 to 220 had received two doses of AZD1222 and approximately 26 had received two doses of the MenACWY control vaccine. Enrollment into the trials was organized by age into subgroups of 18-55, 56-69 and 70-plus years, and those subgroups contained around 150, 28 and 57 TCR-sequenced participants, respectively.

What the work shows at the level of the full study, not this receptor alone: The whole spike protein was spanned by vaccine-associated CD4 TCRs, and dominant responses were seen in regions 160-218 and 743-854. Only a handful of AZD1222 recipients were SARS-CoV-2 seropositive at baseline, limiting conclusions about previously exposed vaccinees. Because no samples from the day 14 peak response were available, repertoires could be characterized only after the peak T cell response. Participants were mostly white British, with more females than males. The authors suggested clonal diversity may have been underestimated. After two AZD1222 doses, spike-specific TCR breadth and depth were significantly higher than at day 0 and than in MenACWY recipients. Nearly half of unique spike-specific TCRs reportedly recognized epitopes outside regions mutated in the B.1.351 and B.1.1.7 variants. The 56-69-year group was small, and its depth increase did not reach significance, likely because of low power.

The germline V gene (reference sequence) gives CDR1 as SEHNR and CDR2 as FQNEAQ. Ends trimmed: V by 5 bases, J by 0 bases; bases unmatched to a gene: 5. Spanning cysteine to phenylalanine, the CDR3 consists of 16 amino acids. Of all the DNA, just the CDR3 is kept, 48 bases in frame from base 1. The CDR3 regions of human TCRbeta chains were analyzed by immunosequencing. On the study's bioinformatics: Repertoire TCRs were matched against a reference library of SARS-CoV-2-specific TCRs generated with the MIRA antigen-specificity platform. Breadth meant the fraction of unique TCRs that were SARS-CoV-2-associated, whereas depth meant the fraction of total T cells that were SARS-CoV-2-associated. Using the MIRA data, each spike-specific TCR was mapped to the spike region that the TCR reacts to and placed in a CD4 or CD8 class. Log10-transformed breadth and depth values were compared by one-way ANOVA with Sidak's multiple comparisons tests. Drawn from immuneACCESS, this table holds only the in-frame rearrangements with V and J called that TCRdb kept. Clones are partly lost; checked studies trace under half to an unresolved V gene and leave the rest unexplained. Clone size and the V and J calls come from that table; the DNA yielded D and trimming. The sample contains over 100,000 clones, around nine tenths of them found a single time. The top ten clonotypes cover approximately 15% of the sample.

What the time point label conveys for this sample: baseline before first vaccination. Vaccinee samples came from UK trials COV001 and COV002, including a single-blind randomized controlled phase 2/3 trial of AZD1222 (ChAdOx1 nCoV-19) in healthy adults. For TCRbeta chain sequencing, PBMC samples were collected from trial participants at day 0 and at day 28 after the second dose. Concerning this clone itself: It lacks a known antigen. No qualities accompany the bases; no much larger clone lies one base away.

Sequences were derived from peripheral blood, sampled on day 0 of AZD1222 vaccination. This sequence originates from an adult in good health. This sequence uses TRBV7-9 and TRBJ2-5; TRBD2 lines up with 11 middle nucleotides. The CDR3 region reads CASSPRLAGNQETQYF. The nucleotide sequence is given as TGTGCCAGCAGCCCCAGACTAGCGGGGAACCAAGAGACCCAGTACTTC.